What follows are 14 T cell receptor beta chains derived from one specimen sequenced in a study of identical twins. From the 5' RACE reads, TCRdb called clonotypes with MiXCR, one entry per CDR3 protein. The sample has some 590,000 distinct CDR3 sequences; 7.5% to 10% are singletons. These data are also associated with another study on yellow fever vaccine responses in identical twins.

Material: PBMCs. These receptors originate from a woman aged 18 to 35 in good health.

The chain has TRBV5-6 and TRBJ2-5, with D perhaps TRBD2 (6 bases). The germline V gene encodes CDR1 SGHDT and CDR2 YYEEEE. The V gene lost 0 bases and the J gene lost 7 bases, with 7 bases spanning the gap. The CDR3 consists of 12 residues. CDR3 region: CASSLVRGTQYF. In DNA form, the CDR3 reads TGTGCCAGCAGCTTGGTGCGGGGGACCCAGTACTTC.

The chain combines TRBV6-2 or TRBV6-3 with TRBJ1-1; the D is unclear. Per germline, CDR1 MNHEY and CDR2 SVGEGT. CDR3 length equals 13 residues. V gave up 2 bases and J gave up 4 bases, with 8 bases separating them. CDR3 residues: CASSYEGGTEAFF. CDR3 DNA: TGTGCCAGCAGTTACGAGGGTGGCACTGAAGCTTTCTTT.

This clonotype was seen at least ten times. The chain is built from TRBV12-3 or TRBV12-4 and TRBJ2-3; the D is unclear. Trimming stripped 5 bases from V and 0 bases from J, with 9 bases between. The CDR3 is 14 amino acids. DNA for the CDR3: TGTGCCAGCAGTCCCAGTATAAGCACAGATACGCAGTATTTT. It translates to CASSPSISTDTQYF.

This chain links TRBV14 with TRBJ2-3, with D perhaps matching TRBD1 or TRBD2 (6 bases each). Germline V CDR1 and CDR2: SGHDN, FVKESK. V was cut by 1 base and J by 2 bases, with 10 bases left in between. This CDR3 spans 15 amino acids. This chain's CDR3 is CASSQVRGLTDTQYF. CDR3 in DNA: TGTGCCAGCAGCCAAGTACGGGGGCTCACAGATACGCAGTATTTT.

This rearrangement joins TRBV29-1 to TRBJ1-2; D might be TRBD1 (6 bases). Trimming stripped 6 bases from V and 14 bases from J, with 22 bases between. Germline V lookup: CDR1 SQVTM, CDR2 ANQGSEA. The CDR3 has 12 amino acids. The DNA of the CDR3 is TGCAGCGTCCTACAGGGAGTGGGGACGTGGACCTTC. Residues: CSVLQGVGTWTF.

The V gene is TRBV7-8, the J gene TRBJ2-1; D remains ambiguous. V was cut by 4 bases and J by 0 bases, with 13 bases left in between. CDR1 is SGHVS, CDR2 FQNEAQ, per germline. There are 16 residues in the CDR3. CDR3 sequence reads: CASSYLPESSYNEQFF. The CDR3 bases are TGTGCCAGCAGCTATCTACCCGAGAGCTCCTACAATGAGCAGTTCTTC.

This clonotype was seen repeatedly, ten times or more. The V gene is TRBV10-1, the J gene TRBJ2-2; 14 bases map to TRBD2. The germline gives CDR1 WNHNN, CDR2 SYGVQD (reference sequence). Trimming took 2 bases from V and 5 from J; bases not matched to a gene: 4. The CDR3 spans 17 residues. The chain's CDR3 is CASSEAGLAGDTGELFF. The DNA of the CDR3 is TGCGCCAGCAGTGAGGCGGGACTAGCGGGAGATACCGGGGAGCTGTTTTTT.

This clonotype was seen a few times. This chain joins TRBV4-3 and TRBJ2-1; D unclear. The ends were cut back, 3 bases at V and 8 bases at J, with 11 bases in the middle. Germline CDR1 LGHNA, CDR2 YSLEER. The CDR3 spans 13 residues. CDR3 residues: CASSHLEFDEQFF. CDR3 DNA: TGCGCCAGCAGCCACCTAGAATTCGATGAGCAGTTCTTC.

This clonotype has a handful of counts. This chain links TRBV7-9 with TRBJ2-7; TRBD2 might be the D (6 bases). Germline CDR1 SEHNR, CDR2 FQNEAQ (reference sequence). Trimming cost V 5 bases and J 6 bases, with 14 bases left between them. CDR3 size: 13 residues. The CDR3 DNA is TGTGCCAGCAGCATCGGAGGGAGCTCCGAGCAGTACTTC. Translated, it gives CASSIGGSSEQYF. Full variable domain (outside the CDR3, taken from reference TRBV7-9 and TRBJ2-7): DTGVSQNPRHKITKRGQNVTFRCDPISEHNRLYWYRQTLGQGPEFLTYFQNEAQLEKSRLLSDRFSAERPKGSFSTLEIQRTEQGDSAMYLCASSIGGSSEQYFGPGTRLTVT.

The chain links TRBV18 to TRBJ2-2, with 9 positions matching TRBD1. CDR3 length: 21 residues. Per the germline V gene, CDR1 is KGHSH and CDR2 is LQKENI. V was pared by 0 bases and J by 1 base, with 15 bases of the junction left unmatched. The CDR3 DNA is TGTGCCAGCTCACCACCGATCGGGGGAGAGCCGGGACAGGGGAACACCGGGGAGCTGTTTTTT. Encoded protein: CASSPPIGGEPGQGNTGELFF.

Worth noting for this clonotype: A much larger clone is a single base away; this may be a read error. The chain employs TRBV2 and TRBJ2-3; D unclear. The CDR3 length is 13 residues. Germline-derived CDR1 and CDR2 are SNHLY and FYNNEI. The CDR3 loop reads CGSAAPFTDTQYF. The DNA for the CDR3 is TGTGGCAGCGCAGCGCCTTTCACAGATACGCAGTATTTT.

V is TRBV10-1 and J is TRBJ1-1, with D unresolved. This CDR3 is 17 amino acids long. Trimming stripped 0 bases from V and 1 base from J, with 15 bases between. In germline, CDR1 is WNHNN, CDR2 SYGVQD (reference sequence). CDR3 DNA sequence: TGCGCCAGCAGTGAGTCCCAATGGATGAACCCGAACACTGAAGCTTTCTTT. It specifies CASSESQWMNPNTEAFF.

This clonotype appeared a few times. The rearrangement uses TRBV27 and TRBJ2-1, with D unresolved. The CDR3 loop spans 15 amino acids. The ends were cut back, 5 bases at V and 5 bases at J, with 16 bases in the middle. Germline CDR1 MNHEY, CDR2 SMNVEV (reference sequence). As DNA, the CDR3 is TGTGCCAGCAGTGGCTGGGATCTTCCCAACAATGAGCAGTTCTTC. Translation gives CASSGWDLPNNEQFF.

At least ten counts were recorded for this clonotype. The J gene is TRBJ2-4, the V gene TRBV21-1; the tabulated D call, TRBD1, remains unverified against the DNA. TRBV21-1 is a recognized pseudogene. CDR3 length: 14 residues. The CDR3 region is CASIQRINRDIQYF. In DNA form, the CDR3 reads TGTGCCAGCATCCAAAGGATTAACCGGGACATTCAGTACTTC.